Here is one T cell receptor (beta chain) with its context. This CDR3 spans 14 amino acids. V was cut by 1 base and J by 2 bases, with 11 bases left in between. Germline V gene lookup returns CDR1 GTSNPN and CDR2 SVGIG (reference sequence). The data were obtained in a study of blood T cell repertoires in COVID-19. Clones were sequenced by immunoSEQ multiplex PCR, and TCRdb holds only the in-frame ones, with some missing. The repertoire has roughly 14,000 clones, around 88% of them found once; the top ten carry roughly 17%. The clonotype comes from a human donor with active COVID-19. The donor label of this sample is uncertain. The V and J genes are TRBV30 and TRBJ1-1, with D perhaps TRBD1 (6 bases). The sequenced material came from peripheral blood. The DNA for the CDR3 is TGTGCCTGGAGTGCATTACAGGGTAACACTGAAGCTTTCTTT. Translation gives CAWSALQGNTEAFF.